Below, 5 T cell receptor beta chains from the same sample are listed, as sequenced in a study of Ad26.COV2.S vaccination and SARS-CoV-2 variants. Some clones are missing from TCRdb's copy, which holds only in-frame ones; the method was immunoSEQ multiplex PCR. Of 440,000 or so clones in the sample, 90% are singletons; the top ten hold about 4.1%. The sample's treatment: some 20 received Ad26.COV2.S at low or high dose, single or two shots; about five received placebo; per-sample allocation not given. Vaccine and placebo recipients were sampled on day 63 after the first injection. The sequenced sample was peripheral blood, obtained in a trial of Ad26.COV2.S vaccine versus placebo. All receptors come from a person between 18 and 60 years old who received the Ad26.COV2.S COVID-19 vaccine or a placebo.

J is TRBJ2-7 and V is TRBV6-2 or TRBV6-3; 9 bases are a match to TRBD1. The V and J ends lost 6 bases and 3 bases, in that order; junction bases with no gene match: 9. Germline loops: CDR1 MNHEY, CDR2 SVGEGT. The CDR3 has 15 residues. The CDR3 DNA follows: TGTGCCAGCAGCCTCCGACAGGGGGATCTCTACGAGCAGTACTTC. It is translated as CASSLRQGDLYEQYF.

The J gene is TRBJ2-5, the V gene TRBV3-1 (or the pseudogene TRBV3-2), with D possibly being TRBD2 (6 bases). There are 15 residues in the CDR3. The V gene's germline CDR1 is LGHDT and CDR2 YNNKEL (reference sequence). V was shortened by 6 bases and J by 7 bases, with 21 bases between the two germline ends. DNA for the CDR3: TGTGCCAGCAGTTGGTTTACCGGGAGTGGGGGGACCCAGTACTTC. Its translation: CASSWFTGSGGTQYF.

The chain joins TRBV14 to TRBJ1-1; possibly TRBD1 for D (5 bases). The V and J ends lost 4 bases and 4 bases respectively, with 10 bases between them. This CDR3 region has 13 residues. Looked up from germline, CDR1 is SGHDN and CDR2 is FVKESK. This CDR3 is CASSLTVSTEAFF. DNA for the CDR3: TGTGCCAGCAGCCTGACAGTTTCCACTGAAGCTTTCTTT.

The chain has TRBV6-1 and TRBJ2-1, with 13 bases lining up with TRBD2. The CDR3 contains 19 residues. Trimming removed 2 bases from V and 11 bases from J; junction bases left unmatched: 18. Germline V gene lookup returns CDR1 MNHNS and CDR2 SASEGT. The CDR3 protein is CASSEISKALTSGRRKQFF. The CDR3 DNA follows: TGTGCCAGCAGTGAAATCTCTAAGGCTTTGACTAGCGGGAGGCGGAAGCAGTTCTTC.

This clone has just one count. The V and J genes are TRBV7-2 and TRBJ2-2; no firm D call. V lost 5 bases, J lost 8 bases, and 12 bases lay in between. Germline V gene data show CDR1 as SGHTA and CDR2 as FQGNSA. The CDR3 totals 13 residues. CDR3 nucleotide sequence: TGTGCCAGCAGCCTCCAGAAACAGGGGGAGCTGTTTTTT. Amino acids: CASSLQKQGELFF.